A single T cell receptor (beta chain) is shown here with its context. The target antigen is unknown. CDR1 and CDR2 from the germline V gene are DFQATT and SNEGSKA (reference sequence). The CDR3 runs 15 residues. Trimming left V 0 bases short and J 3 bases short, with 12 bases between. Combining a sample-barcoded 5' primer with a J-beta primer mix, a second PCR ran for roughly 6 to 12 cycles. At least 3 million CDR3-containing paired-end reads were obtained per sample. TCRdb re-called the 5' RACE reads through MiXCR, storing one row per CDR3 protein. Of roughly 800,000 distinct CDR3 sequences listed, around 36% are singletons. The sample is drawn from a study of blood T cells in healthy people across ages. Findings and limits, study-wide: The recorded TCR beta diversity per million T cells decreased in a roughly linear manner with age. PBMCs went unsorted, and a conclusive naive versus antigen-experienced comparison was therefore prevented.

Sequenced: blood. This receptor was obtained from a young man in good health. The V and J genes are TRBV20-1 and TRBJ1-5; D uncertain. CDR3 protein: CSARESHSYNQPQHF. CDR3 bases: TGCAGTGCTAGAGAGAGTCACAGCTACAATCAGCCCCAGCATTTT.